The clone carrying this TCR beta chain has more than one count but fewer than ten. Its antigen is unidentified. Germline-derived CDR1 and CDR2 are SGHTS and YDEGEE. V lost 2 bases and J lost 7; bases outside the gene matches: 12. The CDR3 consists of 15 residues. The data were taken from a study of cytomegalovirus exposure and HLA in healthy donors. On the study more broadly: Assignment to the Caucasian-associated ancestry cluster applied to approximately 79% of the approximately 400 genotyped donors. Overall study findings and caveats: Highly shared sequence variants in one cluster were likely a sequencing artifact. As a later analysis showed, several of the most significant clusters appeared to be linked to common viral pathogens.

PCR involved 60 Vbeta and 13 Jbeta primers. Using immunoSEQ multiplex PCR, the repertoire was profiled, and TCRdb retains in-frame clones only, with some absent. The sample holds tens of thousands of clones, roughly 60% seen once. Healthy bone marrow donors made up the donors. The sequence came from a woman in her fifties or sixties in good health and CMV-seropositive. The chain links TRBV5-8 to TRBJ2-7; 7 bases line up with TRBD1. Sequences were obtained from PBMCs. The CDR3 spells CASSLVPGQLREQYF. The CDR3 DNA reads as TGTGCCAGCAGCTTAGTCCCGGGACAGCTAAGAGAGCAGTACTTC.